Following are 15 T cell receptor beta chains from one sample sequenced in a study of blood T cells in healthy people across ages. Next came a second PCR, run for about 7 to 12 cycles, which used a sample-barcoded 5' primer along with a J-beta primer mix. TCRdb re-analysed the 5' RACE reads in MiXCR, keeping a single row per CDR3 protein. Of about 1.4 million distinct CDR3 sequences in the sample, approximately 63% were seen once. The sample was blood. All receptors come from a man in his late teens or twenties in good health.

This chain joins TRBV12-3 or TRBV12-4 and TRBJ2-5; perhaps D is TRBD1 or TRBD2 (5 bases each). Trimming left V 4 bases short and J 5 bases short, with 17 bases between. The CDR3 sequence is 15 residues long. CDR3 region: CASSSRDDYEETQYF. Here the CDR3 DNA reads TGTGCCAGCAGTTCTCGGGACGATTACGAGGAGACCCAGTACTTC.

The CDR3, as DNA: TGTGCCAGCAGCTTTATCGCGGCCGTCCGTGGCTACACCTTC. Its protein product is CASSFIAAVRGYTF. The chain joins TRBV7-2 to TRBJ1-2; unclear D gene. V gave up 3 bases and J gave up 7 bases, with 15 bases separating them. The CDR3 consists of 14 residues. Per the germline V gene, CDR1 is SGHTA and CDR2 is FQGNSA.

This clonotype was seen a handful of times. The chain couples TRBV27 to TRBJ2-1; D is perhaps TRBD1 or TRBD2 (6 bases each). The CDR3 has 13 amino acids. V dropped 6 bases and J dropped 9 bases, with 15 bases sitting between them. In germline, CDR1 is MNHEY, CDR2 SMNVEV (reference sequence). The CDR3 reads CASRISGAAEQFF. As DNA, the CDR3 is TGTGCCAGCAGAATTTCGGGGGCAGCTGAGCAGTTCTTC.

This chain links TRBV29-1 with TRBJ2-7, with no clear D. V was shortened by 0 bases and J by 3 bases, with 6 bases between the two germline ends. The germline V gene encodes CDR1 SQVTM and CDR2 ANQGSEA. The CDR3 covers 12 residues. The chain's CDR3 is CSVEDPSYEQYF. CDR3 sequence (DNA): TGCAGCGTTGAAGATCCTAGCTACGAGCAGTACTTC.

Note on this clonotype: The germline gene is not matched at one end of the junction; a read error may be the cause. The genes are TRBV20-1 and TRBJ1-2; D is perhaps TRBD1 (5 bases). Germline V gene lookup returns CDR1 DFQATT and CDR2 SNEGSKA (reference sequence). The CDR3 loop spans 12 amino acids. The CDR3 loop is CSASLTDYGYTF. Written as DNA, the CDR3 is TGCAGTGCTAGTTTGACAGACTATGGCTACACCTTT.

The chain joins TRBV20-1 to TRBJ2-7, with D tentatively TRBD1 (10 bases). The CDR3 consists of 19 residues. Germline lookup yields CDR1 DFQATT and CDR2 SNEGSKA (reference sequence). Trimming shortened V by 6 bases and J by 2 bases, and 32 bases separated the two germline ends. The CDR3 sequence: CSAYDRGRPASGITYEQYF. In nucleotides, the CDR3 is TGCAGTGCCTACGACAGGGGGCGGCCGGCTAGCGGGATAACCTACGAGCAGTACTTC.

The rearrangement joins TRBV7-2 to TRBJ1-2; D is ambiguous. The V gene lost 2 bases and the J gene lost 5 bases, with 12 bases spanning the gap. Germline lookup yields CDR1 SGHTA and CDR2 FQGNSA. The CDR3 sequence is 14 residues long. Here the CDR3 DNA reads TGTGCCAGCAGCTTATCATCACGCAGATATGGCTACACCTTC. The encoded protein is CASSLSSRRYGYTF. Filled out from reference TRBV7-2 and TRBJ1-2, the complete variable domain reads GAGVSQSPSNKVTEKGKDVELRCDPISGHTALYWYRQSLGQGLEFLIYFQGNSAPDKSGLPSDRFSAERTGGSVSTLTIQRTQQEDSAVYLCASSLSSRRYGYTFGSGTRLTVV.

As DNA, the CDR3 is TGTGCCAGCAGTCCCAGATTGGATTATGGCTACACCTTC. Translation gives CASSPRLDYGYTF. The chain is built from TRBV28 and TRBJ1-2; no clear D gene. V dropped 5 bases and J dropped 5 bases, with 12 bases sitting between them. This CDR3 has 13 amino acids. Germline V gene sequence: CDR1 MDHEN, CDR2 SYDVKM.

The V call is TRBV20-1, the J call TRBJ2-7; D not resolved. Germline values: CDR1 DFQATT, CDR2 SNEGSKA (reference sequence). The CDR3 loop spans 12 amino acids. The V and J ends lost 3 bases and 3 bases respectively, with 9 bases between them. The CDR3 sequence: CSASVRVYEQYF. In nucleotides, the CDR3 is TGCAGTGCTAGCGTCAGAGTCTACGAGCAGTACTTC.

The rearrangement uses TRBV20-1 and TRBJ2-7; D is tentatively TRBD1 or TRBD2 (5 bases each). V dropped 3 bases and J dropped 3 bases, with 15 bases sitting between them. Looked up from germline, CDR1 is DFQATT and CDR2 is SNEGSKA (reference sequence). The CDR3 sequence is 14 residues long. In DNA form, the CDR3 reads TGCAGTGCTAGTAGGGGTTTTGAGGGCTACGAGCAGTACTTC. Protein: CSASRGFEGYEQYF.

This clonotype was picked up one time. The CDR3 protein is CSATGTGGLYEQYF. The CDR3 coding sequence is TGCAGTGCTACTGGGACAGGGGGTCTTTACGAGCAGTACTTC. The genes are TRBV20-1 and TRBJ2-7; 11 bases agree with TRBD1. The germline V gene has CDR1 DFQATT and CDR2 SNEGSKA (reference sequence). This CDR3 is 14 amino acids long. Trimming cost V 4 bases and J 4 bases; bases outside gene matches: 6.

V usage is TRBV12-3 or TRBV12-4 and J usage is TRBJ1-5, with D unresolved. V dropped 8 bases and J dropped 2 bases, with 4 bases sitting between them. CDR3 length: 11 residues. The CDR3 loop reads CASGGNQPQHF. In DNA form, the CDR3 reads TGTGCCAGCGGTGGCAATCAGCCCCAGCATTTT.

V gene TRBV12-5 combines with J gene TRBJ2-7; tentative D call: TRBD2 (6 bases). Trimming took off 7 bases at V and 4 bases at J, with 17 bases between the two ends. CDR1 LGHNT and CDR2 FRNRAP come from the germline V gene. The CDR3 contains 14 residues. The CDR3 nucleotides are TGTGCTAGTGCCCCACCGGGACTTCGTTACGAGCAGTACTTC. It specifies CASAPPGLRYEQYF.

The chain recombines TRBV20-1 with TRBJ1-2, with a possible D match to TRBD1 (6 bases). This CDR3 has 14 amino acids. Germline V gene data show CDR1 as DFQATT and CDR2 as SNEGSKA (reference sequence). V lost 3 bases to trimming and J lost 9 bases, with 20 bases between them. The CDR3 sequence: CSASVQGGGGSYTF. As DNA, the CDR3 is TGCAGTGCTAGCGTACAGGGTGGGGGAGGTAGCTACACCTTC.

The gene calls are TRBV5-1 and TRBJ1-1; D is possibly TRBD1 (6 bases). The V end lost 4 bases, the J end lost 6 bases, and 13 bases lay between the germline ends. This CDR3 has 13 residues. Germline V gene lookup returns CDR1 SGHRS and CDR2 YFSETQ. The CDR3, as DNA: TGCGCCAGCAGCCTCAACAGGGCGGCTGAAGCTTTCTTT. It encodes CASSLNRAAEAFF.